This T cell receptor (beta chain) was captured by sequencing in a study of shared clonotypes between healthy human individuals. Across the study: In total, the donors were a couple of women and a few men aged 18 to 49.

This table comes from immunoSEQ multiplex PCR, and its TCRdb copy is limited to in-frame clones, with some not included. The sample has about 2,100,000 clones; 85% to 95% are singletons. Terminally differentiated effector memory CD45RA+ cells were excluded by CCR7 positive selection of CD45RO-negative cells. V was cut by 5 bases and J by 9 bases, with 23 bases left in between. CDR1 and CDR2 from the germline V gene are PRHDT and FYEKMQ (reference sequence). CDR3 length: 15 residues. The specimen sequenced was naive CD8+ T cells from PBMCs. The receptor comes from a man younger than 35 in good health. Some clones in this sample may be carry-over from other donors' samples. The chain uses TRBV13 and TRBJ2-7; perhaps TRBD1 as D (6 bases). In DNA, the CDR3 is TGTGCCAGCAGCAAAAGACAGGCCAACCTACGAGGGCAGTACTTC. The encoded protein is CASSKRQANLRGQYF. The variable domain in full, with the rest retrieved from reference TRBV13 and TRBJ2-7, is AAGVIQSPRHLIKEKRETATLKCYPIPRHDTVYWYQQGPGQDPQFLISFYEKMQSDKGSIPDRFSAQQFSDYHSELNMSSLELGDSALYFCASSKRQANLRGQYFGPGTRLTVT.